This entry lists 30 T cell receptor beta chains sequenced from one sample in a study of shared clonotypes between healthy human individuals. Some clones are missing from TCRdb's copy, which holds only in-frame ones; the method was immunoSEQ multiplex PCR. Here the sample spans 2 million to 2.5 million clones, roughly 92% being singletons. Sequenced: naive CD4+ T cells from PBMCs. Subset of the sample: CD45RA+ positively selected. Receptor source: a man in his late teens or twenties in good health. Some clones in this sample may be carry-over from other donors' samples.

The genes are TRBV4-3 and TRBJ2-1, with a possible D match to TRBD2 (6 bases). CDR3 length equals 18 residues. With 2 bases removed from V and 7 bases from J, the gap between germline ends came to 24 bases. In germline, CDR1 is LGHNA, CDR2 YSLEER. This CDR3 reads CASSQIGFGTLRGNEQFF. CDR3 nucleotides: TGCGCCAGCAGCCAAATAGGGTTCGGGACTCTCCGGGGGAATGAGCAGTTCTTC.

This clone was picked up one time. The V call is TRBV28, the J call TRBJ2-3; a weak D match, TRBD1 (6 bases). V was clipped by 5 bases and J by 4 bases, with 19 bases between them. Germline V gene data show CDR1 as MDHEN and CDR2 as SYDVKM. The CDR3 has 16 residues. The CDR3 DNA sequence: TGTGCCAGCAGTCCCCGTTTGGGGGCGCGGCCAGATACGCAGTATTTT. Translation: CASSPRLGARPDTQYF. Filled out from reference TRBV28 and TRBJ2-3, the complete variable domain reads DVKVTQSSRYLVKRTGEKVFLECVQDMDHENMFWYRQDPGLGLRLIYFSYDVKMKEKGDIPEGYSVSREKKERFSLILESASTNQTSMYLCASSPRLGARPDTQYFGPGTRLTVL.

V and J are TRBV6-1 and TRBJ2-5; D is tentatively TRBD1 or TRBD2 (6 bases each). The V gene lost 7 bases and the J gene lost 2 bases, with 17 bases spanning the gap. CDR3 length equals 15 residues. Germline CDR1 reads MNHNS; CDR2 reads SASEGT. CDR3 bases: TGTGCCAGCACTATAACAGGGAGGTATCAAGAGACCCAGTACTTC. As protein: CASTITGRYQETQYF.

This chain uses TRBV5-4 with TRBJ2-7; D is unresolved. The V end lost 1 base, the J end lost 2 bases, and 10 bases lay between the germline ends. This CDR3 contains 14 residues. CDR1 is SGHNT and CDR2 is YYREEE in the germline V gene (reference sequence). The CDR3 loop reads CASSLKSEPYEQYF. CDR3 bases: TGTGCCAGCAGCTTGAAATCGGAACCCTACGAGCAGTACTTC.

In DNA form, the CDR3 reads TGTGCCAGCAGTTCGACTAGCGGGAGAGGTAATGAGCAGTTCTTC. This gives the protein CASSSTSGRGNEQFF. This chain links TRBV11-2 with TRBJ2-1; TRBD2 matches at 12 bases. Germline V gene data show CDR1 as SGHAT and CDR2 as FQNNGV. The ends lost 6 bases at V and 7 bases at J; junction bases unmatched: 7. The CDR3 consists of 15 residues.

The chain uses TRBV27 and TRBJ2-7; TRBD2 matches 16 bases. The CDR3 spans 17 residues. Trimming cost V 3 bases and J 5 bases; bases outside gene matches: 7. Per the germline V gene, CDR1 is MNHEY and CDR2 is SMNVEV (reference sequence). DNA of the CDR3: TGTGCCAGCAGTTTGGGACTAGCGGGAGGGCCGGTGCACGAGCAGTACTTC. Translating it yields CASSLGLAGGPVHEQYF.

This chain connects TRBV5-6 to TRBJ1-1; D gene ambiguous. CDR1 and CDR2 (germline): SGHDT, YYEEEE. The CDR3 spans 16 residues. Trimming shortened V by 0 bases and J by 5 bases, and 17 bases separated the two germline ends. CDR3 protein: CASSLERVFLFTEAFF. The CDR3 DNA follows: TGTGCCAGCAGCTTGGAGAGGGTATTCTTATTTACTGAAGCTTTCTTT.

The chain couples TRBV7-2 to TRBJ2-7; D may be TRBD1 or TRBD2 (5 bases each). This CDR3 has 13 residues. Germline CDR1 reads SGHTA; CDR2 reads FQGNSA. Trimming left V 0 bases short and J 7 bases short, with 10 bases between. The CDR3, as DNA: TGTGCCAGCAGCTTAGCGGGGGTTGGGGAGCAGTACTTC. Translated: CASSLAGVGEQYF. The whole variable domain, remainder taken from reference TRBV7-2 and TRBJ2-7, is GAGVSQSPSNKVTEKGKDVELRCDPISGHTALYWYRQSLGQGLEFLIYFQGNSAPDKSGLPSDRFSAERTGGSVSTLTIQRTQQEDSAVYLCASSLAGVGEQYFGPGTRLTVT.

This chain connects TRBV29-1 to TRBJ2-7; TRBD1 agrees at 7 bases. The CDR3 has 14 amino acids. With 6 bases clipped from V and 0 bases from J, the junction kept 8 bases outside the gene matches. Germline-derived CDR1 and CDR2 are SQVTM and ANQGSEA. CDR3: CSVVGQAYSYEQYF. The CDR3 region has the DNA TGCAGCGTCGTCGGACAGGCCTACTCCTACGAGCAGTACTTC.

The chain couples TRBV5-1 to TRBJ1-3; tentative D call: TRBD1 (5 bases). This CDR3 contains 16 residues. Germline V gene lookup returns CDR1 SGHRS and CDR2 YFSETQ. Trimming cost V 4 bases and J 0 bases, with 14 bases left between them. CDR3 sequence (DNA): TGCGCCAGCAGCACCCAGGGCCTCGGCTCTGGAAACACCATATATTTT. This encodes CASSTQGLGSGNTIYF.

The chain couples TRBV19 to TRBJ2-7, with TRBD2 matching over 10 bases. The V and J ends lost 6 bases and 2 bases, in that order; junction bases with no gene match: 7. From germline, CDR1 is LNHDA and CDR2 SQIVND (reference sequence). This CDR3 spans 15 amino acids. CDR3 nucleotides: TGTGCCAGTAGCCCCGCACTAGCGGGAACCTACGAGCAGTACTTC. This translates into CASSPALAGTYEQYF.

J is TRBJ1-1 and V is TRBV6-5; tentatively, D is TRBD1 (5 bases). Germline V gene data show CDR1 as MNHEY and CDR2 as SVGAGI. The CDR3 is 12 residues long. The germline V and J ends were trimmed by 6 bases and 8 bases, with 13 bases remaining between them. The CDR3 region has the DNA TGTGCCAGCAGCCACCCGGGGGGGGAAGCTTTCTTT. Protein: CASSHPGGEAFF.

The gene calls are TRBV5-1 and TRBJ2-3, with TRBD1 identical over 9 bases. Germline V gene lookup returns CDR1 SGHRS and CDR2 YFSETQ. The CDR3 is 13 amino acids. V trimming: 5 bases; J trimming: 3 bases; junction bases outside the gene matches: 1. The CDR3 nucleotides are TGCGCCAGCAGGGGGACAGGGACAGATACGCAGTATTTT. This sequence encodes CASRGTGTDTQYF. Supplemented by reference TRBV5-1 and TRBJ2-3, the full variable domain reads KAGVTQTPRYLIKTRGQQVTLSCSPISGHRSVSWYQQTPGQGLQFLFEYFSETQRNKGNFPGRFSGRQFSNSRSEMNVSTLELGDSALYLCASRGTGTDTQYFGPGTRLTVL.

The table lists this clone with a few counts. The CDR3 bases are TGCAGTGCTTCTCGGTTAGGTGAAGCTTTCTTT. Translation: CSASRLGEAFF. The J gene is TRBJ1-1, the V gene TRBV20-1, with D uncertain. Trimming stripped 5 bases from V and 7 bases from J, with 11 bases between. The CDR3 is made up of 11 amino acids. Germline values: CDR1 DFQATT, CDR2 SNEGSKA (reference sequence).

V is TRBV9 and J is TRBJ2-3, with D tentatively TRBD2 (6 bases). V was cut by 4 bases and J by 4 bases, with 19 bases left in between. Germline V gene data show CDR1 as SGDLS and CDR2 as YYNGEE. CDR3 size: 16 residues. The CDR3 is CASSPLRIPGADTQYF. The CDR3 nucleotides read TGTGCCAGCAGCCCGCTTCGGATCCCGGGGGCAGATACGCAGTATTTT. The whole variable domain, filled in from reference TRBV9 and TRBJ2-3, reads DSGVTQTPKHLITATGQRVTLRCSPRSGDLSVYWYQQSLDQGLQFLIQYYNGEERAKGNILERFSAQQFPDLHSELNLSSLELGDSALYFCASSPLRIPGADTQYFGPGTRLTVL.

The chain carries TRBV11-2 and TRBJ1-3; 8 bases line up with TRBD1. The germline V gene encodes CDR1 SGHAT and CDR2 FQNNGV. The CDR3 loop spans 17 amino acids. After removal of 0 bases from V and 3 bases from J, the junction contained 7 bases not matched to a gene. This CDR3 reads CASSLDRGRYRGNTIYF. The CDR3 bases are TGTGCCAGCAGCTTAGACAGGGGGCGTTATCGTGGAAACACCATATATTTT.

A note on this clone: The same CDR3 also results from other DNA sequences found in this sample. This sequence joins TRBV28 and TRBJ1-1, with D unclear. V gave up 8 bases and J gave up 0 bases, with 4 bases separating them. The V gene's germline CDR1 is MDHEN and CDR2 SYDVKM. CDR3 size: 11 residues. CDR3 nucleotide sequence: TGTGCCAGCCTGGTGAACACTGAAGCTTTCTTT. Protein: CASLVNTEAFF.

J is TRBJ2-7 and V is TRBV11-2, with D possibly being TRBD2 (6 bases). The CDR3 runs to 14 residues. Between the trimmed V and J ends, which lost 4 bases and 5 bases, there was a span of 15 bases. Germline values: CDR1 SGHAT, CDR2 FQNNGV. CDR3 coding DNA: TGTGCCAGCAGCTCGACCACTAGCAGGCACGAGCAGTACTTC. Translated, it gives CASSSTTSRHEQYF.

V and J are TRBV5-1 and TRBJ1-4; the D is unclear. The CDR3 extends over 16 amino acids. The germline CDR1 and CDR2 sequences are SGHRS and YFSETQ. Trimming took 4 bases from V and 4 from J, leaving 17 bases between them. The CDR3 reads CASSTSHSGFNEKLFF. CDR3 sequence (DNA): TGCGCCAGCAGCACAAGCCACTCGGGATTTAATGAAAAACTGTTTTTT.

The CDR3 DNA reads TGTGCCAGCTCGGGGGCGATCGGATCTGGAAACACCATATATTTT. This codes for CASSGAIGSGNTIYF. This sequence joins TRBV18 and TRBJ1-3; TRBD1 is a possible D gene (6 bases). V lost 6 bases, J lost 1 base, and 13 bases lay in between. Germline loops: CDR1 KGHSH, CDR2 LQKENI. The CDR3 consists of 15 residues. Based on the CDR3 plus reference TRBV18 and TRBJ1-3, the full variable domain is NAGVMQNPRHLVRRRGQEARLRCSPMKGHSHVYWYRQLPEEGLKFMVYLQKENIIDESGMPKERFSAEFPKEGPSILRIQQVVRGDSAAYFCASSGAIGSGNTIYFGEGSWLTVV.

This clone was counted a single time. The chain uses TRBV5-1 and TRBJ2-7; possible D gene TRBD1, 5 bases. The germline CDR1 and CDR2 sequences are SGHRS and YFSETQ. Trimming took off 0 bases at V and 6 bases at J, with 10 bases between the two ends. The CDR3 contains 13 residues. CDR3 sequence (DNA): TGCGCCAGCAGCTTGGATCCAGGGCCCGAGCAGTACTTC. This translates into CASSLDPGPEQYF.

The V and J genes are TRBV30 and TRBJ2-4; D is ambiguous. V gave up 0 bases and J gave up 0 bases, with 9 bases separating them. The V gene's germline CDR1 is GTSNPN and CDR2 SVGIG (reference sequence). This CDR3 is 15 amino acids long. The CDR3: CAWSVARLAKNIQYF. The CDR3 coding sequence is TGTGCCTGGAGTGTCGCCCGGCTAGCCAAAAACATTCAGTACTTC.

The chain is built from TRBV7-9 and TRBJ2-2; TRBD2 matches 8 bases. The germline V gene encodes CDR1 SEHNR and CDR2 FQNEAQ (reference sequence). The CDR3 has 16 residues. The trim removed 6 bases at V and 3 bases at J, leaving 9 bases unmatched. CDR3 loop: CASRKRGSGDTGELFF. The CDR3 region has the DNA TGTGCCAGCAGGAAAAGGGGTAGCGGGGACACCGGGGAGCTGTTTTTT. The full variable domain, with the rest looked up from reference TRBV7-9 and TRBJ2-2, is DTGVSQNPRHKITKRGQNVTFRCDPISEHNRLYWYRQTLGQGPEFLTYFQNEAQLEKSRLLSDRFSAERPKGSFSTLEIQRTEQGDSAMYLCASRKRGSGDTGELFFGEGSRLTVL.

The CDR3 nucleotides read TGTGCCAGCGCCCAGGGCGGTGGTGGATTTCAGCCCCAGCATTTT. Translation gives CASAQGGGGFQPQHF. The chain is built from TRBV28 and TRBJ1-5; possibly TRBD1 for D (5 bases). Germline V gene data show CDR1 as MDHEN and CDR2 as SYDVKM. V lost 8 bases and J lost 6, with 20 bases in between. CDR3 length equals 15 residues.

As to this clone: At one of its ends the junction is not consistent with the germline gene, which may arise from a read error. J is TRBJ2-5 and V is TRBV7-9, with D perhaps TRBD1 (6 bases). The CDR3 totals 16 residues. Germline V lookup: CDR1 SEHNR, CDR2 FQNEAQ (reference sequence). The CDR3 here is CASTLLRTVYQETQYF. DNA of the CDR3: TGTGCCAGCACCTTACTCCGGACAGTCTATCAAGAGACCCAGTACTTC.

In DNA form, the CDR3 reads TGTGCCAGCAGCTTACCCGTCGTGTCCGGGACTACCCTGTACAATGAGCAGTTCTTC. This encodes CASSLPVVSGTTLYNEQFF. The chain links TRBV7-9 to TRBJ2-1, with 7 nucleotides matching TRBD2. V gave up 2 bases and J gave up 4 bases; unmatched junction bases: 17. The CDR3 runs 19 residues. The germline V gene encodes CDR1 SEHNR and CDR2 FQNEAQ (reference sequence).

With regard to this clone: The sample holds other DNA sequences that translate to the same CDR3. This sequence joins TRBV5-1 and TRBJ2-1, with D unresolved. CDR3 length: 15 residues. V dropped 0 bases and J dropped 0 bases, with 7 bases sitting between them. Germline CDR1 and CDR2: SGHRS and YFSETQ. The CDR3 is CASSLGPSSYNEQFF. In DNA form, the CDR3 reads TGCGCCAGCAGCTTGGGACCCAGCTCCTACAATGAGCAGTTCTTC. The full variable domain, completed using reference TRBV5-1 and TRBJ2-1, is KAGVTQTPRYLIKTRGQQVTLSCSPISGHRSVSWYQQTPGQGLQFLFEYFSETQRNKGNFPGRFSGRQFSNSRSEMNVSTLELGDSALYLCASSLGPSSYNEQFFGPGTRLTVL.

A note on this clone: This same CDR3 is encoded by further DNA sequences in the sample. The chain combines TRBV18 with TRBJ2-4, with 10 nucleotides matching TRBD2. V lost 1 base, J lost 0 bases, and 0 bases stayed unmatched. CDR1 and CDR2 from the germline V gene are KGHSH and LQKENI. This CDR3 spans 16 amino acids. CDR3 sequence reads: CASSPLAGGAKNIQYF. Written as DNA, the CDR3 is TGTGCCAGCTCACCACTAGCGGGGGGAGCCAAAAACATTCAGTACTTC. Full variable domain (outside the CDR3, taken from reference TRBV18 and TRBJ2-4): NAGVMQNPRHLVRRRGQEARLRCSPMKGHSHVYWYRQLPEEGLKFMVYLQKENIIDESGMPKERFSAEFPKEGPSILRIQQVVRGDSAAYFCASSPLAGGAKNIQYFGAGTRLSVL.

The V and J genes are TRBV7-9 and TRBJ2-3; D gene ambiguous. V was clipped by 1 base and J by 4 bases, with 6 bases between them. The length of the CDR3 is 13 residues. Germline loops: CDR1 SEHNR, CDR2 FQNEAQ (reference sequence). The CDR3: CASSLDMPDTQYF. The CDR3 DNA reads as TGTGCCAGCAGCTTAGATATGCCAGATACGCAGTATTTT.

The chain links TRBV18 to TRBJ2-5; 8 positions agree with TRBD2. This CDR3 region has 13 residues. Germline loops: CDR1 KGHSH, CDR2 LQKENI. V shed 5 bases, J shed 4 bases, and the junction held 3 bases outside the gene matches. The CDR3 here is CASSASGGETQYF. CDR3 sequence (DNA): TGTGCCAGCTCAGCCAGCGGGGGAGAGACCCAGTACTTC.